This entry concerns a single T cell receptor (beta chain). The assay was immunoSEQ multiplex PCR, and TCRdb's table has in-frame clones only and misses some. The table records around 550,000 clones, almost 97% of them present only once. CDR3 length: 14 amino acids. CDR1 and CDR2 from the germline V gene are MNHNS and SASEGT. V gave up 5 bases and J gave up 3 bases, with 13 bases separating them. The sample originates from a study of shared clonotypes between healthy human individuals. The rearrangement links TRBV6-1 to TRBJ1-1; D unresolved. The receptor was derived from a woman aged 25 to 39 in good health. The sequenced sample was naive CD4+ T cells sorted from blood. Regarding subset: CD45RA+ positively selected. The CDR3 is CASSSRLRDTEAFF. The DNA for the CDR3 is TGTGCCAGCAGTTCCCGCCTTAGGGACACTGAAGCTTTCTTT.